The sample holds a few counts of the clone carrying this TCR beta chain. Its antigen is unidentified. The data are from a study of cytomegalovirus exposure and HLA in healthy donors. Study outcomes and limitations: Cytomegalovirus-associated TCR beta chains were listed, numbering 164.

PCR was performed using 60 Vbeta and 13 Jbeta primers. Clones were sequenced by immunoSEQ multiplex PCR, and TCRdb holds only the in-frame ones, with some missing. The sample has about 150,000 clones, over 80% seen once. The germline V gene has CDR1 KGHSH and CDR2 LQKENI. V shed 5 bases and J 1 base; nucleotides not matched to a gene: 3. This CDR3 is 14 amino acids long. The sequenced sample was PBMCs. This receptor was taken from a boy aged 2-15 years in good health and CMV-seronegative. The rearrangement links TRBV18 to TRBJ2-7; 9 bases are shared with TRBD2. This CDR3 is CASSSLAGSYEQYF. Here the CDR3 DNA reads TGTGCCAGCTCATCACTAGCGGGTTCCTACGAGCAGTACTTC.